Listed here is a single TCR beta chain. CDR3 length: 19 amino acids. The germline V gene has CDR1 SGHVS and CDR2 FQNEAQ. After removal of 4 bases from V and 4 bases from J, the junction contained 16 bases not matched to a gene. Sequenced by immunoSEQ multiplex PCR; TCRdb stores in-frame clones only, minus some. The sample lists about 25,000 clones, approximately 78% occurring once. This record belongs to a study of neoadjuvant nivolumab and ipilimumab in lung cancer. The chain is built from TRBV7-8 and TRBJ2-6; 7 bases align to TRBD1. The TCR comes from an adult with non-small cell lung cancer. Source: tumor tissue, taken after neoadjuvant nivolumab, alone or with ipilimumab, at or shortly before surgery. Written as DNA, the CDR3 is TGTGCCAGCAGCTATCCCAGGTCCACAGGGGCGTCGGGGGCCAACGTCCTGACTTTC. As protein: CASSYPRSTGASGANVLTF.